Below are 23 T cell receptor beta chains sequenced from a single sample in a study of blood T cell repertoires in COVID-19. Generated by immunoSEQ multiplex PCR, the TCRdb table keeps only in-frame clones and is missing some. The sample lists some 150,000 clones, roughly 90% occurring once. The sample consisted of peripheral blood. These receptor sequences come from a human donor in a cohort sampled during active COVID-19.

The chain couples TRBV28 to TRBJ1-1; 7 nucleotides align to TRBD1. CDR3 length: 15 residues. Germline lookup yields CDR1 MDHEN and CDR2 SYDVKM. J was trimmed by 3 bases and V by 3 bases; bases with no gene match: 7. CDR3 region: CASSFGPRGDTEAFF. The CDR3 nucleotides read TGTGCCAGCAGTTTTGGGCCCAGGGGGGACACTGAAGCTTTCTTT. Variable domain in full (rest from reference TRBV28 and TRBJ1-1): DVKVTQSSRYLVKRTGEKVFLECVQDMDHENMFWYRQDPGLGLRLIYFSYDVKMKEKGDIPEGYSVSREKKERFSLILESASTNQTSMYLCASSFGPRGDTEAFFGQGTRLTVV.

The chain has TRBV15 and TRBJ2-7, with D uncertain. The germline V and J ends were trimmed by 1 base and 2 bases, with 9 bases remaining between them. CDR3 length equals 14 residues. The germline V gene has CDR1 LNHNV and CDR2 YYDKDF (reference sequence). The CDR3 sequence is CATSRVSNPYEQYF. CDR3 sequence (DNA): TGTGCCACCAGCAGAGTTTCCAATCCCTACGAGCAGTACTTC. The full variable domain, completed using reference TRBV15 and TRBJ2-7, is DAMVIQNPRYQVTQFGKPVTLSCSQTLNHNVMYWYQQKSSQAPKLLFHYYDKDFNNEADTPDNFQSRRPNTSFCFLDIRSPGLGDTAMYLCATSRVSNPYEQYFGPGTRLTVT.

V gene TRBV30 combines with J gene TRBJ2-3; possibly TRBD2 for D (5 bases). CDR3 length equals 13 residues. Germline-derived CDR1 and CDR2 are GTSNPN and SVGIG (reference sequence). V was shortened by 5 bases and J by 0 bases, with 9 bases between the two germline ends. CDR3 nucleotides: TGTGCCTGGGAGACGGGGAGCACAGATACGCAGTATTTT. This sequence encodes CAWETGSTDTQYF.

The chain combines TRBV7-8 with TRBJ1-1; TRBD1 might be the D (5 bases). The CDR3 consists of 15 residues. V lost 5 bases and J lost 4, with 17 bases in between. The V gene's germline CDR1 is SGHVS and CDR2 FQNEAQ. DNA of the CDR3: TGTGCCAGCAGCGTCCTGAACGGGGGGTCCACTGAAGCTTTCTTT. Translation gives CASSVLNGGSTEAFF.

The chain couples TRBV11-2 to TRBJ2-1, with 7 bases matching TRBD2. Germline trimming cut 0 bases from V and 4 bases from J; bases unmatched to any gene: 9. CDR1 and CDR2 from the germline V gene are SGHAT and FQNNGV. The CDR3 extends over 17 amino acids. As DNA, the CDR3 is TGTGCCAGCAGCTTAGATAGCGGGCGGGTGGTATACAATGAGCAGTTCTTC. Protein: CASSLDSGRVVYNEQFF.

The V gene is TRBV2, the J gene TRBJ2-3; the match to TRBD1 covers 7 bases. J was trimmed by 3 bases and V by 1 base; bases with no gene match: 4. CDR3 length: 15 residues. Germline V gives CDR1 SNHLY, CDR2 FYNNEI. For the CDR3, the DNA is TGTGCCAGCAGTGAAGACAGGGGATTGACAGATACGCAGTATTTT. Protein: CASSEDRGLTDTQYF.

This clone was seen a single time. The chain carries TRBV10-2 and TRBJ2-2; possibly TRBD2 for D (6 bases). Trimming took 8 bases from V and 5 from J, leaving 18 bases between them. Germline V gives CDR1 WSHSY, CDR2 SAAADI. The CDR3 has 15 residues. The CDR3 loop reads CASEAHGRGTGELFF. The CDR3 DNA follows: TGCGCCAGCGAGGCCCACGGGAGAGGAACCGGGGAGCTGTTTTTT.

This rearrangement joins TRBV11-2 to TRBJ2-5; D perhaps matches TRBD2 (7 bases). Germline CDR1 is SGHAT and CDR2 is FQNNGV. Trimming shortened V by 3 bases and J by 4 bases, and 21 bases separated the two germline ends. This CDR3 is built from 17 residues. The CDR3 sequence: CASSFIRGRGYGETQYF. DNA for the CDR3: TGTGCCAGCAGCTTTATAAGGGGGAGGGGGTACGGAGAGACCCAGTACTTC.

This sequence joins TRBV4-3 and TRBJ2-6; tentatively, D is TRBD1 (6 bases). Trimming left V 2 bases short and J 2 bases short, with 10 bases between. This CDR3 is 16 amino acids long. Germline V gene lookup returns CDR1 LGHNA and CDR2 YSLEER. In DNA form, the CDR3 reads TGCGCCAGCAGCCAATATGCAGGGGCTGGGGCCAACGTCCTGACTTTC. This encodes CASSQYAGAGANVLTF.

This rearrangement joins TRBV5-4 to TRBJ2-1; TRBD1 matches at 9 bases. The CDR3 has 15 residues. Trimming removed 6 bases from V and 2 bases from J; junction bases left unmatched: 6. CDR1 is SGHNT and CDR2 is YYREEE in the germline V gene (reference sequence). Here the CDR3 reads CASKPGTGPYNEQFF. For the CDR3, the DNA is TGTGCCAGCAAACCAGGGACAGGGCCCTACAATGAGCAGTTCTTC.

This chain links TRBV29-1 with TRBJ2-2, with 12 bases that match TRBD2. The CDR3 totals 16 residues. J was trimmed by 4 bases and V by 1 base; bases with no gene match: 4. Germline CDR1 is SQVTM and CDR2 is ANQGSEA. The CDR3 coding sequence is TGCAGCGTTGAAGGGACTAGCGGGGTACTCACCGGGGAGCTGTTTTTT. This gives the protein CSVEGTSGVLTGELFF.

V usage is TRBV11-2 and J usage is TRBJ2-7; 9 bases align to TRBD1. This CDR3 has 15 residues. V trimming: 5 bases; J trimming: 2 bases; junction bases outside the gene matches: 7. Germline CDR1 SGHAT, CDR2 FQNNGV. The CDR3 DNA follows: TGTGCCAGCAGCCCATCCGGGACAGGGACCTACGAGCAGTACTTC. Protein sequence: CASSPSGTGTYEQYF.

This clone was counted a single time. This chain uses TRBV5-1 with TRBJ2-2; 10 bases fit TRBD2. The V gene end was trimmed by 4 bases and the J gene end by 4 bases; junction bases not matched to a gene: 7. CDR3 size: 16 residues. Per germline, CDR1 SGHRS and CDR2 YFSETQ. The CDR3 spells CASSLGLADPTGELFF. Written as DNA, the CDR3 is TGCGCCAGCAGCCTCGGACTAGCGGACCCCACCGGGGAGCTGTTTTTT.

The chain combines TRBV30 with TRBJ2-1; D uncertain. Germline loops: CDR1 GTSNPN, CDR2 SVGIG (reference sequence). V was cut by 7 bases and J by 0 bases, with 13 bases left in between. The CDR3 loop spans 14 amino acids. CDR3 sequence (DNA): TGTGCCTATCGCGGTGCCTCCTCCTACAATGAGCAGTTCTTC. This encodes CAYRGASSYNEQFF.

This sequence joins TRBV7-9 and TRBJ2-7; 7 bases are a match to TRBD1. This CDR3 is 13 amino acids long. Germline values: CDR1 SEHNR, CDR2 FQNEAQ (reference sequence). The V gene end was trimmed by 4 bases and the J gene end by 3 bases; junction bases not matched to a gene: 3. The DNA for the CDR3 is TGTGCCAGCAGCTCGGGACAGCTCTACGAGCAGTACTTC. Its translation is CASSSGQLYEQYF.

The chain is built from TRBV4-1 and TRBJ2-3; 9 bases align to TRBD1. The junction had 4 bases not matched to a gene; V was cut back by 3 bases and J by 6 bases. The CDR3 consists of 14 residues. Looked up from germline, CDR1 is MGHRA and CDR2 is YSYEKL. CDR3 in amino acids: CASSQTDRGDTQYF. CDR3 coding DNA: TGCGCCAGCAGCCAGACGGACAGGGGTGATACGCAGTATTTT.

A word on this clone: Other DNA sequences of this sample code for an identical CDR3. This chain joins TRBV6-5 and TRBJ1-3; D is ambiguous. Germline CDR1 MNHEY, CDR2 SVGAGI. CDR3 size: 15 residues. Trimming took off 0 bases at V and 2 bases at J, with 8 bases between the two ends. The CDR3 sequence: CASSYSRGPGNTIYF. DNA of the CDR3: TGTGCCAGCAGTTACTCGAGAGGTCCTGGAAACACCATATATTTT.

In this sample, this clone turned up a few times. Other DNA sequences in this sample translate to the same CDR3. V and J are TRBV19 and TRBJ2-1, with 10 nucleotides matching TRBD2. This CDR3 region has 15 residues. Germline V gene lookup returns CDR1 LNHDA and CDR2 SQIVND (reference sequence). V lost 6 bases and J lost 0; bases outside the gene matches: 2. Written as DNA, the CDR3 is TGTGCCAGTAGGACTAGCGGGCCCTCCTACAATGAGCAGTTCTTC. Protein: CASRTSGPSYNEQFF.

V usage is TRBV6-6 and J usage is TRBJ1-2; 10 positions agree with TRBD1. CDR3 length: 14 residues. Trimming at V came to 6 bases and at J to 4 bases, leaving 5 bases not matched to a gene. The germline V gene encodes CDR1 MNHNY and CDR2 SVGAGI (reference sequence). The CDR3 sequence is CASRTRDRGYGYTF. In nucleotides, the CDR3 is TGTGCCAGCAGGACCCGGGACAGGGGCTATGGCTACACCTTC.

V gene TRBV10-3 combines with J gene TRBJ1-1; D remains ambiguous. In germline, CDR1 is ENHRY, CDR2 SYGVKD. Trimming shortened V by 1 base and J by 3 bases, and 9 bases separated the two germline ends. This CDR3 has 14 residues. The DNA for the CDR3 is TGTGCCATCAGTGAGTTGGCAGTTGACACTGAAGCTTTCTTT. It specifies CAISELAVDTEAFF.

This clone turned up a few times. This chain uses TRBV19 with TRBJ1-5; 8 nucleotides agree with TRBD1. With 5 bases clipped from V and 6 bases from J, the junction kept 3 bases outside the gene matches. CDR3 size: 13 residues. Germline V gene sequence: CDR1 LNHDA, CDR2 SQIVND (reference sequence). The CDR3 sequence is CASSGQGGQPQHF. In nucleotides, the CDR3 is TGTGCCAGTAGTGGACAGGGCGGTCAGCCCCAGCATTTT.

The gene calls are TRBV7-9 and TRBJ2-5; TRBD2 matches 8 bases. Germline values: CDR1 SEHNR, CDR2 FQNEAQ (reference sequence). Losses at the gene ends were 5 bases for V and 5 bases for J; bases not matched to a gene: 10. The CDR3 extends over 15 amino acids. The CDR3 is CASSPPGLGGETQYF. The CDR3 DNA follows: TGTGCCAGCAGCCCACCGGGACTAGGGGGGGAGACCCAGTACTTC.

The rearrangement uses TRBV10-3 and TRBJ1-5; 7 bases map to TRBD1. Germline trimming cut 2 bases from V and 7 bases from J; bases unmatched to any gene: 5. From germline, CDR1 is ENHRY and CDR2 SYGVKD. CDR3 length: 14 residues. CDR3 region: CAISEEGARQPQHF. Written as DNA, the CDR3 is TGTGCCATCAGTGAGGAGGGGGCGAGGCAGCCCCAGCATTTT.